This TCR beta chain was sequenced for a study of blood T cell repertoires in COVID-19. Across the whole study: COVID-19 samples from acute and convalescent phases originated in the United States, Italy and Spain. From T cells, B-cell-depleted T cells, or PBMCs came the material, which was cDNA or gDNA.

Trimming left V 3 bases short and J 4 bases short, with 11 bases between. Germline V gene sequence: CDR1 SGHRS, CDR2 YFSETQ. This CDR3 has 14 amino acids. Authors' processing steps: It was from reference gene primer amplification that nucleated cell counts were estimated. Using immunoSEQ multiplex PCR, the repertoire was profiled, and TCRdb retains in-frame clones only, with some absent. From that table come the V and J calls and clone size; the DNA was used to work out D and trimming. The sample contains approximately 70,000 clones, 70% to 90% of which appear only once. Sequencing was performed on peripheral blood. This TCR was sampled from a woman between 45 and 60 years old with COVID-19, enrolled during active disease. This chain connects TRBV5-1 to TRBJ2-1; D is unclear. The CDR3 sequence is CASSSLSTYNEQFF. CDR3 DNA: TGCGCCAGCAGCTCACTATCCACTTACAATGAGCAGTTCTTC.